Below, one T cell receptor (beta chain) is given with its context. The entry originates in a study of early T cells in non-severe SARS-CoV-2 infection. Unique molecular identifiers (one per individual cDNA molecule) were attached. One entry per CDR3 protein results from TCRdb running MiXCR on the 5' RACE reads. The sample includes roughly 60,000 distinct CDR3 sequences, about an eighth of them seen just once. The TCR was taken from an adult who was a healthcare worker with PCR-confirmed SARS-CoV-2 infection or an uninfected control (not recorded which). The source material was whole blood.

The CDR3 reads CSVGGEGGSYEQYF. CDR3 sequence (DNA): TGCAGCGTAGGCGGGGAAGGCGGCTCCTACGAGCAGTACTTC. The gene calls are TRBV29-1 and TRBJ2-7; weak D call: TRBD2 (6 bases). Germline CDR1 reads SQVTM; CDR2 reads ANQGSEA. This CDR3 is 14 amino acids long. V lost 6 bases to trimming and J lost 0 bases, with 15 bases between them.